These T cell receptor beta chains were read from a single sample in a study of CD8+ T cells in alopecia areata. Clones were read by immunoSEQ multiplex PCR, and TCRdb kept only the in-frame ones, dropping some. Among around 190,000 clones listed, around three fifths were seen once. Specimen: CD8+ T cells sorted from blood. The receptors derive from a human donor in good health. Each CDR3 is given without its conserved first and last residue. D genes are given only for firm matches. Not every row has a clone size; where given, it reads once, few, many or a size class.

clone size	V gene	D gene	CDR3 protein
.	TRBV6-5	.	ASSGQDSDEQY
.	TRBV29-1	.	SALSRGSYEQY
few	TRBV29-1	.	SVVGDSSGNTIY
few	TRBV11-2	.	ASSLGGAGANVLT
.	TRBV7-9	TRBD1	ASSFDRGESGNTEAF
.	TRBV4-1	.	ASSQVGSQETQY
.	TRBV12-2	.	APPGGETQY
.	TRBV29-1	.	SVEETGGNQPQH
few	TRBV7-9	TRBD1	ASSTVGSGGEYGYT
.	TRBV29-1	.	SVGGRGVTGEIPGEQY
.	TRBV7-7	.	ASSLELGYEQY
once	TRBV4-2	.	ASSYGTYDEQF
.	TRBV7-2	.	ASSLIPQGYYEQY
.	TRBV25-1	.	ASSEEDFQGAF
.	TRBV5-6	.	ASSFRGPNEKLF
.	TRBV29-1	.	SVSGTITGNTIY
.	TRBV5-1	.	ASSLADRWRAYGYT
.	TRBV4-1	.	ASSPNTGNTIY
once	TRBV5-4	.	ASSRTGNEQF
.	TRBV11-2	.	ASSLLVSSEDTDTQY
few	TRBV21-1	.	ASKTGVNQPQH
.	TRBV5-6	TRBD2	ASSSGGAGTDTQY
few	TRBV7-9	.	ASRLGANVLT
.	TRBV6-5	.	ASSYTAAYEQY
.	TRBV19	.	ASSSRGGNTEAF
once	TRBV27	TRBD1	ASSHGTGYGYT
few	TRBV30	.	AWSRGGAIAEQF
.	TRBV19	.	ASSIGGTTEAF
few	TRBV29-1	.	SVALMNTEAF
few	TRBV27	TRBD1	ASRLTGGDGYT
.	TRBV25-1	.	ASSERSDQGQF
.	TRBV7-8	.	ASSPPDREGTEAF
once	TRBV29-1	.	SVRWLMDTEAF
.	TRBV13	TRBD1	ASSSRTGGTEAF
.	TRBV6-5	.	ASSLDSSAYNEQF
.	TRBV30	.	AWTGGGLDEKLF
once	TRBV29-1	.	SADDEDSIYGYT
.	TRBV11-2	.	ASSLGMEPLH
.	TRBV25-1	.	ASSQQHNTEAF
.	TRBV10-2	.	ASSEGGSAETQY
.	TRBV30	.	AWSVGQFYEQY
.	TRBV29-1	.	SVNFGSSYEQY
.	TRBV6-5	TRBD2	ASSYNLAGGLETQY
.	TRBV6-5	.	ASSYGSGENQPQH
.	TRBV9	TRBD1	ASSAPGQGNYGYT
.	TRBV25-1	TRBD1	ASSGQGAYSPLH
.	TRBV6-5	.	ASSPRGGGYGYT
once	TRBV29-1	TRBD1	SVMTGNSYEQY
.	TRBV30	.	AWSSVPNTEAF
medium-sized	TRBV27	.	ASTSEGGLANEKLF
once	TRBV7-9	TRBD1	ASSARDRAQETQY